This T cell receptor beta chain was obtained from a study of blood T cell repertoires in COVID-19. Study overall: Samples of COVID-19 (acute and convalescent) were obtained from the United States, Italy and Spain. From T cells, B-cell-depleted T cells, or PBMCs came the material, which was cDNA or gDNA.

Per the authors' pipeline: Nucleated cell number was recorded as an estimate derived from reference gene primer amplification. The method was immunoSEQ multiplex PCR; TCRdb's version includes in-frame clones alone and lacks a portion of them. V and J calls and clone size are given by that table; D and trimming were obtained from the DNA. The top ten clones hold around 15% of a sample with about 46,000 clones, around 87% of them seen once. This clonotype was obtained from a human donor in a cohort sampled during active COVID-19. The specimen sequenced was peripheral blood.

CDR3 region: CASSLTGGTGELFF. The CDR3 nucleotides read TGTGCCAGCAGCCTGACCGGGGGCACCGGGGAGCTGTTTTTT. This rearrangement joins TRBV5-4 to TRBJ2-2; D possibly corresponds to TRBD2 (6 bases). V was cut by 4 bases and J by 4 bases, with 11 bases left in between. In germline, CDR1 is SGHNT, CDR2 YYREEE (reference sequence). The CDR3 is made up of 14 amino acids.